This T cell receptor beta chain was found in a study of T cell clonality in common variable immunodeficiency. Heparinized whole blood, 5 to 8 ml, came from each donor. CDR3 length equals 15 residues. Germline loops: CDR1 GTSNPN, CDR2 SVGIG (reference sequence). V was shortened by 5 bases and J by 2 bases, with 16 bases between the two germline ends. Sequencing was performed with immunoSEQ multiplex PCR; in TCRdb, only in-frame clones are kept and a portion is missing. The counts give tens of thousands of clones, none of them seen only once; less than 2.5% is held by the top ten. This clone came up many times. The CDR3 is cut off 3 residues early in the read; its end comes from the germline J gene.

Sample: peripheral blood mononuclear cells. This clonotype was sampled from a person aged 18-69 years in good health. The V call is TRBV30, the J call TRBJ1-3; D is ambiguous. The DNA read from the CDR3 is TGTGCCTGGGACCTCAGGAGAACTCCTGGAAACACC. This gives the protein CAWDLRRTPGNT. From start to end, the CDR3 is CAWDLRRTPGNTIYF.